Below, 8 T cell receptor beta chains from the same sample are listed, as sequenced in a study of blood T cell repertoires in COVID-19. The table came from immunoSEQ multiplex PCR; TCRdb's copy has only in-frame clones and leaves some out. The sample contains over 250,000 clones, roughly 89% of which appear only once. Sequencing input: PBMCs or T cells enriched from blood (not recorded which). The receptors stem from a man aged 35 to 55 who had recovered from COVID-19.

The chain links TRBV13 to TRBJ1-1; TRBD1 aligns across 7 bases. V lost 5 bases, J lost 2 bases, and 8 bases stayed unmatched. The germline CDR1 and CDR2 sequences are PRHDT and FYEKMQ (reference sequence). The CDR3 has 15 residues. The CDR3 nucleotides read TGTGCCAGCAGCCGGGATCGGGACAGAAACACTGAAGCTTTCTTT. It yields the protein CASSRDRDRNTEAFF.

This clone was seen just once. The chain is built from TRBV19 and TRBJ1-5; TRBD1 aligns across 7 bases. This CDR3 has 15 residues. V gave up 1 base and J gave up 5 bases; unmatched junction bases: 5. Germline CDR1 is LNHDA and CDR2 is SQIVND (reference sequence). The CDR3 DNA reads as TGTGCCAGTAGTATAGGGACAGGTACTTATCAGCCCCAGCATTTT. This codes for CASSIGTGTYQPQHF.

J is TRBJ2-5 and V is TRBV7-3, with D possibly being TRBD2 (6 bases). The CDR3 contains 15 residues. Deletions cut 5 bases from V and 1 base from J, with 14 bases between. Germline CDR1 and CDR2: SGHTA and FQGTGA. CDR3 amino acids: CASSPRGLGQETQYF. Written as DNA, the CDR3 is TGTGCCAGCAGCCCTAGGGGACTGGGCCAAGAGACCCAGTACTTC.

The chain links TRBV28 to TRBJ2-7; 8 nucleotides match TRBD1. In germline, CDR1 is MDHEN, CDR2 SYDVKM. The CDR3 has 17 residues. Unmatched junction bases numbered 13, after V lost 6 bases and J lost 0 bases. The CDR3 loop reads CASSSLIGQGVSYEQYF. CDR3 DNA: TGTGCCAGCAGCTCACTAATAGGACAGGGAGTCTCCTACGAGCAGTACTTC. The whole variable domain, remainder taken from reference TRBV28 and TRBJ2-7, is DVKVTQSSRYLVKRTGEKVFLECVQDMDHENMFWYRQDPGLGLRLIYFSYDVKMKEKGDIPEGYSVSREKKERFSLILESASTNQTSMYLCASSSLIGQGVSYEQYFGPGTRLTVT.

This clone was seen only once. The chain recombines TRBV9 with TRBJ1-1; possibly TRBD1 for D (6 bases). Trimming pared 3 bases from V and 1 base from J, leaving 10 bases between. The CDR3 is 14 residues long. The germline V gene encodes CDR1 SGDLS and CDR2 YYNGEE. This CDR3 is CASSAQGQNTEAFF. CDR3 sequence (DNA): TGTGCCAGCAGCGCTCAGGGACAGAACACTGAAGCTTTCTTT.

The rearrangement uses TRBV28 and TRBJ1-4, with 8 bases matching TRBD1. Trimming at V came to 2 bases and at J to 6 bases, leaving 8 bases not matched to a gene. Germline-derived CDR1 and CDR2 are MDHEN and SYDVKM. This CDR3 has 16 residues. The CDR3 region is CASSLPMTGVYEKLFF. Written as DNA, the CDR3 is TGTGCCAGCAGTTTACCTATGACAGGGGTTTATGAAAAACTGTTTTTT.

This chain links TRBV24-1 with TRBJ2-7; 7 nucleotides match TRBD1. This CDR3 region has 15 residues. CDR1 and CDR2 (germline): KGHDR, SFDVKD. With 3 bases clipped from V and 2 bases from J, the junction kept 6 bases outside the gene matches. The CDR3 DNA is TGTGCCACCAGTGATCCGAGGGACAGACCCTACGAGCAGTACTTC. Its translation: CATSDPRDRPYEQYF.

This chain connects TRBV7-2 to TRBJ2-5, with 9 nucleotides matching TRBD2. This CDR3 contains 17 residues. V lost 2 bases, J lost 5 bases, and 12 bases stayed unmatched. The germline V gene has CDR1 SGHTA and CDR2 FQGNSA. The CDR3 protein is CASSLRRQREDRETQYF. The CDR3 bases are TGTGCCAGCAGCTTACGGCGACAGCGGGAGGATCGGGAGACCCAGTACTTC. Drawing the rest from reference TRBV7-2 and TRBJ2-5, the complete variable domain is GAGVSQSPSNKVTEKGKDVELRCDPISGHTALYWYRQSLGQGLEFLIYFQGNSAPDKSGLPSDRFSAERTGGSVSTLTIQRTQQEDSAVYLCASSLRRQREDRETQYFGPGTRLLVL.